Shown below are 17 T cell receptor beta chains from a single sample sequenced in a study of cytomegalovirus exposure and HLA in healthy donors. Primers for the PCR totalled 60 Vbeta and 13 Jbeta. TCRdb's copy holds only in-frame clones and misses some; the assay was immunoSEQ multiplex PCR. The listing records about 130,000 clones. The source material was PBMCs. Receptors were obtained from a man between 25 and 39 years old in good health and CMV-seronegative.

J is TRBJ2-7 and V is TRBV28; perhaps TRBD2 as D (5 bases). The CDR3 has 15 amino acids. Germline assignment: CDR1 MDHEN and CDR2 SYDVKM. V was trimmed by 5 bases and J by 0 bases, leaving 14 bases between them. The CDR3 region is CASSEVSSSSYEQYF. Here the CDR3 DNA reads TGTGCCAGCAGTGAAGTTTCTAGCAGCTCCTACGAGCAGTACTTC.

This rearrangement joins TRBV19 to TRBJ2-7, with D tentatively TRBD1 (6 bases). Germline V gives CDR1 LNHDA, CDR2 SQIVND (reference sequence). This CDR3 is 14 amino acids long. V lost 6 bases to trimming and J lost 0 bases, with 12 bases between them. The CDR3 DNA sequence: TGTGCCAGTAGCCAGACAGGACTCTCCTACGAGCAGTACTTC. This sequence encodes CASSQTGLSYEQYF.

The chain's CDR3 is CASRGTGQQETQYF. CDR3 coding DNA: TGTGCCAGCAGAGGAACGGGACAGCAAGAGACCCAGTACTTC. The chain links TRBV4-2 to TRBJ2-5; 7 bases are a match to TRBD1. With 6 bases clipped from V and 2 bases from J, the junction kept 6 bases outside the gene matches. CDR1 and CDR2 (germline): LGHNA, YNFKEQ. The CDR3 has 14 amino acids.

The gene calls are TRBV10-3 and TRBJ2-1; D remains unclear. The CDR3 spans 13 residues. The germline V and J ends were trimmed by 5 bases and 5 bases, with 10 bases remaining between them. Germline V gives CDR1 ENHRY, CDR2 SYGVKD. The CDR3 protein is CAISNNRDNEQFF. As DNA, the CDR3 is TGTGCCATCAGTAATAACAGAGACAATGAGCAGTTCTTC.

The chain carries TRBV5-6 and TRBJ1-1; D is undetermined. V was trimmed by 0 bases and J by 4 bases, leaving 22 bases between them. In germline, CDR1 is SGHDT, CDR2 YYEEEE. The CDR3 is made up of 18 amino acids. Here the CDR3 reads CASSLAGDRGGKSTEAFF. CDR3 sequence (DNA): TGTGCCAGCAGCTTGGCCGGGGATCGGGGAGGGAAAAGCACTGAAGCTTTCTTT.

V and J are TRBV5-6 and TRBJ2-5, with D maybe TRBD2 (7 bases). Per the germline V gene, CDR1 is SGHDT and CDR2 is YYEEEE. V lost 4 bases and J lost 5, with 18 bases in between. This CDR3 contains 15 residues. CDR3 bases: TGTGCCAGCAGCCCGACGGCGGGGGCGGGGGAGACCCAGTACTTC. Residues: CASSPTAGAGETQYF.

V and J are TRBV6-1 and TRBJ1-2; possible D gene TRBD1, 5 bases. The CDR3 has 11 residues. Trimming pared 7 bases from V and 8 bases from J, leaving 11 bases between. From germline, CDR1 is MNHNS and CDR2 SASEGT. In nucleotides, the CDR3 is TGTGCCAGCACTAGACAGCAGGGCTACACCTTC. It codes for CASTRQQGYTF.

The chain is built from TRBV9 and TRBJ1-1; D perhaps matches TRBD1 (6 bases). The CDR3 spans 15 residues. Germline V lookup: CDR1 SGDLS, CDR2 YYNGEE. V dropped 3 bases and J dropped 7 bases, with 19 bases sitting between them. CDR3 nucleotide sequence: TGTGCCAGCAGCGCATACGCGGGGGCCTCCCGTGAAGCTTTCTTT. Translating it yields CASSAYAGASREAFF.

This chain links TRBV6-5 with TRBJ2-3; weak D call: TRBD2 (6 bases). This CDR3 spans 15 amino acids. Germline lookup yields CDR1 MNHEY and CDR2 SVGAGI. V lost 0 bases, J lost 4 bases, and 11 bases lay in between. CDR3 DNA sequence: TGTGCCAGCAGTTACTCGACTAGTGCGGCAGATACGCAGTATTTT. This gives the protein CASSYSTSAADTQYF.

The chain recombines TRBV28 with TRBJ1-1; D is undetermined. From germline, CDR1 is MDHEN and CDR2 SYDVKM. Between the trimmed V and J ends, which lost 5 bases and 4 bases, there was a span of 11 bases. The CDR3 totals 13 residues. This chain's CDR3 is CASSPPRGTEAFF. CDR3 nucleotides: TGTGCCAGCAGTCCCCCCCGAGGCACTGAAGCTTTCTTT. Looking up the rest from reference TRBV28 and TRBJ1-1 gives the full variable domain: DVKVTQSSRYLVKRTGEKVFLECVQDMDHENMFWYRQDPGLGLRLIYFSYDVKMKEKGDIPEGYSVSREKKERFSLILESASTNQTSMYLCASSPPRGTEAFFGQGTRLTVV.

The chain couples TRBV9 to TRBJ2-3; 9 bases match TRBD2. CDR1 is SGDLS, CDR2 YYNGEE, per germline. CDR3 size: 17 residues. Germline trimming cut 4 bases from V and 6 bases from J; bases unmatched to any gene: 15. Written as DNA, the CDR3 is TGTGCCAGCAGCAATAACCTAGCGGCGGGAGGGCCGGATACGCAGTATTTT. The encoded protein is CASSNNLAAGGPDTQYF.

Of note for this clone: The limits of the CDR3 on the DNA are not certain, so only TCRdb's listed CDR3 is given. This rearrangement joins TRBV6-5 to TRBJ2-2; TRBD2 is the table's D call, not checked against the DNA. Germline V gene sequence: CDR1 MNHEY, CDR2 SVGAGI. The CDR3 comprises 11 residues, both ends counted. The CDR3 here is CASSSSWELFF.

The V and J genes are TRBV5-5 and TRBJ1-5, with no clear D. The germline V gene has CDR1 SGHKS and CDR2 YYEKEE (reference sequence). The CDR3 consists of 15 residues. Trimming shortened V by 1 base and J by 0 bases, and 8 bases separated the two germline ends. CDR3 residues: CASSLTHYSNQPQHF. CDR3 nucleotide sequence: TGTGCCAGCAGCTTGACCCACTATAGCAATCAGCCCCAGCATTTT.

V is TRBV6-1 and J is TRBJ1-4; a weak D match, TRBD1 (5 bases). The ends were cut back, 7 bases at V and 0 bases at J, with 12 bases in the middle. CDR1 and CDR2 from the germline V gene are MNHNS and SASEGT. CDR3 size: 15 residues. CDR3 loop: CASKEGPATNEKLFF. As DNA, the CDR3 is TGTGCCAGCAAGGAGGGGCCCGCAACTAATGAAAAACTGTTTTTT.

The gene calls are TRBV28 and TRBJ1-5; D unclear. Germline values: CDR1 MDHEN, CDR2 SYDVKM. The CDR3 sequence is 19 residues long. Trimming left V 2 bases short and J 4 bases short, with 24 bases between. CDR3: CASSLNKFGGPTFNQPQHF. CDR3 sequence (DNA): TGTGCCAGCAGTTTAAATAAGTTCGGAGGACCTACCTTTAATCAGCCCCAGCATTTT.

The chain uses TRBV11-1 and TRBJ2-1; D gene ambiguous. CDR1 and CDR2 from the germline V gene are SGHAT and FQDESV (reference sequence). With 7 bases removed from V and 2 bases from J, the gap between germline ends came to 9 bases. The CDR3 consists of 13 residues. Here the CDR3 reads CASNISPYNEQFF. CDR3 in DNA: TGTGCCAGCAACATTTCCCCCTACAATGAGCAGTTCTTC.

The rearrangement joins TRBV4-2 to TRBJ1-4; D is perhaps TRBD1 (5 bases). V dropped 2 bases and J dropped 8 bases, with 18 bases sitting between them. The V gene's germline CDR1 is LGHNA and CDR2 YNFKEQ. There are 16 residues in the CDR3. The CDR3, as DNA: TGTGCCAGCAGCCAACCCAAATGGGGGGTAAGCGAAAAACTGTTTTTT. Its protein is CASSQPKWGVSEKLFF.